The sequence of this T cell receptor (beta chain) was determined in a study of T cells after yellow fever vaccination (dated by TCRdb to about 2019). Concerning the study at large: The SMART-Seq v4 Ultra Low Input RNA kit was used to prepare libraries from fractions with low cell numbers. To follow T-cell clones before and after both primary and booster YFV17D yellow fever vaccination, bulk TCR alpha and beta repertoires underwent longitudinal sequencing. Two healthy male donors made up the cohort, one aged 18 to 30 years and the other aged 30 to 40 years. Blood was drawn at multiple timepoints before and after primary and secondary immunization, with bulk PBMC replicates and cell subsets isolated.

A remark on this clonotype: Its antigen remains unidentified. There are no base qualities to consult, and no much larger clone falls within one base.

What the work shows at the level of the full study, not this receptor alone: A small share of clonotypes was detected in both CD4 and CD8 compartments, with the overlap likely arising from convergent recombination. The secondary T-cell response was found to be weaker but faster than the primary response, with a peak reached on day 5 rather than on day 15. Because only two donors were included in the study, the extent to which the findings can be generalized is limited. Most clones expanded after primary vaccination were re-detected after the booster (96% of CD4 and around 86% of CD8), suggesting broad memory maintenance. Because abundant contaminating clonotypes from the bulk population could be contained in FACS-sorted repertoires, computational filtering was required.

The sequencer was an Illumina NovaSeq 6000. TCR cDNA was made using 5'RACE template switching, a step that added a universal primer site and unique molecular identifiers. Priming for cDNA synthesis came from both the TCR alpha and TCR beta constant segments. Library amplification used two PCR steps, and the second PCR step added sample barcodes and sequencing adapters. Sequencing of libraries was performed on Illumina HiSeq 2500 (2x100 bp) or NovaSeq (2x150 bp). Per the original workflow: MIGEC was used to demultiplex reads and collapse the reads into UMI consensus sequences, and MiXCR was used for V(D)J alignment. Vaccine-responding clonotypes were defined with edgeR using replicate PBMC samples, requiring FDR below 0.01 and a log2 fold change above 5 up to day 15. CD4 or CD8 identity was assigned to each bulk clonotype according to whether the clonotype was present at higher abundance in the sequenced CD4 repertoire or the sequenced CD8 repertoire. The raw public reads went through TCRdb reprocessing: fastp at Q25, MiXCR clone calling, in-frame beta chains kept. Rows matching on CDR3 protein sequence are summarized as one entry with the most common DNA and genes. The V and J calls come from TCRdb's annotation, not from the publication. For this sample there are roughly 170,000 distinct CDR3 sequences; about a tenth appear just once. The top ten clones comprise roughly 40% of the sample.

Interpreted using the paper, the treatment or condition label stands for: live attenuated yellow fever vaccine strain. A standard Ficoll-Paque protocol was used to isolate PBMCs from peripheral blood. CD4 and CD8 T-cell fractions were isolated with Dynabeads CD4 and CD8 positive selection kits. RNA was extracted with TriZol from bulk PBMCs, CD4 and CD8 fractions, and dextramer-positive and dextramer-negative fractions. Its CDR3 holds 14 amino acids, cysteine through phenylalanine. Only the CDR3 portion is preserved as DNA: 42 bases, with reading frame beginning at the first base. At the junction V is shortened by 3 bases and J by 4 bases, with 8 bases in between. Via the germline V gene, CDR1 is SGDLS and CDR2 YYNGEE.

This clonotype was obtained from a man younger than 30 who received the YFV17D yellow fever vaccine. This sequence uses TRBV9 and TRBJ1-6; the D gene is not confidently resolved. The material was CD8+ T cells sorted from PBMCs, obtained 45 days after the yellow fever booster vaccination. The CDR3: CASSGERYNSPLHF. The nucleotide sequence is TGTGCCAGCAGCGGGGAGAGGTATAATTCACCCCTCCACTTT.